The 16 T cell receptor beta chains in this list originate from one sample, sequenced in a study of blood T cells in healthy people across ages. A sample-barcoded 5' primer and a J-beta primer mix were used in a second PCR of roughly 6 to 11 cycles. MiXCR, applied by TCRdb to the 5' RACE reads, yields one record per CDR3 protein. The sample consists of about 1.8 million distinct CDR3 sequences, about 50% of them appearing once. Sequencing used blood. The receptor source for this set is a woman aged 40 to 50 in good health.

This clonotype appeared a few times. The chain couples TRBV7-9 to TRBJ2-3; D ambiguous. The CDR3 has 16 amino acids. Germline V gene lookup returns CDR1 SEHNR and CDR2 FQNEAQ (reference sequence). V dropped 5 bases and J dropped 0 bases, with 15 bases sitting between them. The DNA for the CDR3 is TGTGCCAGCAGCGCGCCGGTGGGTCCTAGCACAGATACGCAGTATTTT. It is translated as CASSAPVGPSTDTQYF.

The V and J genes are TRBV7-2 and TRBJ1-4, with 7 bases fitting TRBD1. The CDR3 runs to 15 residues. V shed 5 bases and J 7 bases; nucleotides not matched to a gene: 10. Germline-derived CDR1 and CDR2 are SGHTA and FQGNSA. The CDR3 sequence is CASSPGTDGFEKLFF. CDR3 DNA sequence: TGTGCCAGCAGCCCCGGGACAGACGGGTTTGAAAAACTGTTTTTT.

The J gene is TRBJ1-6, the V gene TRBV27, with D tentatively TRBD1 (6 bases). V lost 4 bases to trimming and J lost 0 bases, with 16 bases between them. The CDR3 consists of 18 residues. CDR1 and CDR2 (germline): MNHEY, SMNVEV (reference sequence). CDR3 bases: TGTGCCAGCAGTTCCCAGGGACAAGCCTTCTCCTATAATTCACCCCTCCACTTT. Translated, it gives CASSSQGQAFSYNSPLHF.

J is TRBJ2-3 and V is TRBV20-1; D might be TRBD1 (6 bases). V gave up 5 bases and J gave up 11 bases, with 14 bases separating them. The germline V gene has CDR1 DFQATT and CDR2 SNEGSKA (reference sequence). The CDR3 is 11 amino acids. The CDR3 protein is CSASGQSVQYF. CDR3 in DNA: TGCAGTGCTTCGGGACAATCCGTGCAGTATTTT.

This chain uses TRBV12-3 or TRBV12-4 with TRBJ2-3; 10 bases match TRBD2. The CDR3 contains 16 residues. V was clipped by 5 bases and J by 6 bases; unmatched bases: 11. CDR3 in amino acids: CASSPRLAGARDTQYF. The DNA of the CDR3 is TGTGCCAGCAGTCCCCGGCTAGCGGGGGCTAGGGATACGCAGTATTTT.

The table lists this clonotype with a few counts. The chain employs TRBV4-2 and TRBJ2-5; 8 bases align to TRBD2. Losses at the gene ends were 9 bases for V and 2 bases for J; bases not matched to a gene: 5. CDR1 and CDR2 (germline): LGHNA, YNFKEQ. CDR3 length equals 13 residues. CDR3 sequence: CASQRGTQETQYF. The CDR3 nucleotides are TGTGCCAGTCAGCGGGGGACTCAAGAGACCCAGTACTTC.

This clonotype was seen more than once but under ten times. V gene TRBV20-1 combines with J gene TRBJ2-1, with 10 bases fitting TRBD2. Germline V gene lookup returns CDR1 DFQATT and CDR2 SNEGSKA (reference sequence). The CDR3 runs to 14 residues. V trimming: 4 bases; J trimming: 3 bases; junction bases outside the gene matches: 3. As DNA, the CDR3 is TGCAGTGCTACGCCTAGCGGGAGCTACAATGAGCAGTTCTTC. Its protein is CSATPSGSYNEQFF.

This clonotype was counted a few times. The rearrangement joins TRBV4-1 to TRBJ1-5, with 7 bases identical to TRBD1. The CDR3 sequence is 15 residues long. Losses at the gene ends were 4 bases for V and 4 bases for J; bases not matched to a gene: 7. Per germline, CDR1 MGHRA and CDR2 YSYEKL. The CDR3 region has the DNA TGCGCCAGCAGCCCGTTAACAGGGGCAAATCAGCCCCAGCATTTT. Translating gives CASSPLTGANQPQHF.

CDR3 in DNA: TGTGCCAGCCGACAGGGTGGTAATGAAAAACTGTTTTTT. Amino acids: CASRQGGNEKLFF. This sequence joins TRBV2 and TRBJ1-4; 7 bases map to TRBD1. V dropped 8 bases and J dropped 4; count of bases not matched to a gene: 4. CDR1 is SNHLY, CDR2 FYNNEI, per germline. The length of the CDR3 is 13 residues.

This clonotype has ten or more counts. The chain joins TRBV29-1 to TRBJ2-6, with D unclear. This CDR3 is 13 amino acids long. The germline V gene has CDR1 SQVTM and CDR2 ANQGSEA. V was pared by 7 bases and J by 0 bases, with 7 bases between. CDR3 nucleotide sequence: TGCAGCGCCCTTTACTCTGGGGCCAACGTCCTGACTTTC. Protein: CSALYSGANVLTF.

The CDR3 reads CASSVVTGTVNTEAFF. The CDR3 nucleotides read TGTGCCAGCAGCGTAGTTACAGGGACGGTGAACACTGAAGCTTTCTTT. The rearrangement joins TRBV5-5 to TRBJ1-1; D is perhaps TRBD1 (6 bases). Germline V CDR1 and CDR2: SGHKS, YYEKEE (reference sequence). This CDR3 region has 16 residues. Trimming stripped 4 bases from V and 0 bases from J, with 16 bases between.

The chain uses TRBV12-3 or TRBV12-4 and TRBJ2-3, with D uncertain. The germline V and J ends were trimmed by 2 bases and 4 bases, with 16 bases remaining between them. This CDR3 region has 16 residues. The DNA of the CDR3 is TGTGCCAGCAGTTTAAAGATAAGTTTTAGAGCAGATACGCAGTATTTT. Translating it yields CASSLKISFRADTQYF.

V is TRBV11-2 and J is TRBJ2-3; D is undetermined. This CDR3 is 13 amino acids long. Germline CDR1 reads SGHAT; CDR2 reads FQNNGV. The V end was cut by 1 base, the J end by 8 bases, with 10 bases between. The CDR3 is CASSLASLGTQYF. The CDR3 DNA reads TGTGCCAGCAGCTTAGCGAGCTTGGGTACGCAGTATTTT.

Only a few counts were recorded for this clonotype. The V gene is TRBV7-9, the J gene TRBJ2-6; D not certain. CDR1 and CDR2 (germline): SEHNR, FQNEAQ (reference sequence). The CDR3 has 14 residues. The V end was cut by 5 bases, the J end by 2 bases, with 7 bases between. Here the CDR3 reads CASSRYAGANVLTF. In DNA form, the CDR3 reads TGTGCCAGCAGCAGGTACGCTGGGGCCAACGTCCTGACTTTC.

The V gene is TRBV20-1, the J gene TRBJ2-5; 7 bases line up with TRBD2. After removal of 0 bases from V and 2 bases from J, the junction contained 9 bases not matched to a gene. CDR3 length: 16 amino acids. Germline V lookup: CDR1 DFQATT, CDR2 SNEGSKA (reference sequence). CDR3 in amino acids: CSARDPRGLKQETQYF. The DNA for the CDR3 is TGCAGTGCTAGAGACCCCCGGGGACTAAAACAAGAGACCCAGTACTTC.

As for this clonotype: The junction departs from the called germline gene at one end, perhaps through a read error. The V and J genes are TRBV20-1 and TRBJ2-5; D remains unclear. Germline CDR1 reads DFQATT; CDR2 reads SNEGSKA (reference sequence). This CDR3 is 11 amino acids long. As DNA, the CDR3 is TGCGGTGCTAGAAAAGGAGAGACCCAGTACTTC. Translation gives CGARKGETQYF.